Included here is one TCR beta chain sequence, with context. This entry belongs to a study of blood T cell repertoires in COVID-19. Study-wide background: PBMCs, B-cell-depleted T cells, or T cells provided the cDNA or gDNA that made up the material.

In the original analysis: Estimation of nucleated cell counts relied on the amplification of reference gene primers. The data were produced by immunoSEQ multiplex PCR, yet TCRdb's version contains in-frame clones alone and is incomplete. V, J and clone size reflect that table, while D and trimming were determined from the DNA. The repertoire holds 150,000 to 200,000 clones, with about 87% as singletons. CDR1 and CDR2 (germline): SGHAT, FQNNGV. The CDR3 is 15 amino acids. The V end lost 5 bases, the J end lost 2 bases, and 12 bases lay between the germline ends. The sample taken for sequencing was peripheral blood. The chain carries TRBV11-2 and TRBJ2-2; possibly TRBD1 for D (5 bases). This receptor was obtained from a man younger than 30 with active or convalescent COVID-19. DNA of the CDR3: TGTGCCAGCAGCACTCGACAGCTCAACACCGGGGAGCTGTTTTTT. Its protein product is CASSTRQLNTGELFF.